The sequence of this TCR beta chain was determined in a study of T cells in Graves' hyperthyroidism and ophthalmopathy. From germline, CDR1 is DFQATT and CDR2 SNEGSKA (reference sequence). Trimming shortened V by 1 base and J by 5 bases, and 12 bases separated the two germline ends. The CDR3 contains 13 residues. Amplification of TCR beta CDR3 regions used RNA as the template. A set of HTBI primers served as the primers for a first-round RT-PCR of the TCR CDR3. MiXCR was run by TCRdb on the multiplex PCR reads, yielding one entry per CDR3 protein. This sample has a few hundred thousand distinct CDR3 sequences, with roughly a sixth found just once. Stable Graves' hyperthyroidism denoted no ophthalmopathy progression over 18 months. This clonotype was seen a handful of times.

The chain couples TRBV20-1 to TRBJ2-7, with D tentatively TRBD2 (6 bases). The source is a woman in her 50s with Graves' hyperthyroidism. Sequenced sample: blood. CDR3: CSARVGGVDEQYF. In DNA form, the CDR3 reads TGCAGTGCTAGAGTCGGGGGAGTTGACGAGCAGTACTTC.